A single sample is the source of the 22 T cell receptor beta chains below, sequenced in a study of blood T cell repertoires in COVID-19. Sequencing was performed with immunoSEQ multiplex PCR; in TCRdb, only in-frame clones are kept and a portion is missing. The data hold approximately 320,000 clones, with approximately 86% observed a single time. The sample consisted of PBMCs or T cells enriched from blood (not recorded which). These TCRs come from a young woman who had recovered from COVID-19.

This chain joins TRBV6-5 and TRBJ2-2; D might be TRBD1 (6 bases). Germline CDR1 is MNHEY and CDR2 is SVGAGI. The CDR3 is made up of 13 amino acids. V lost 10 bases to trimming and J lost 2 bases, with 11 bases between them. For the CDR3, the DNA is TGTGCCATAAACAGGGTAAACACCGGGGAGCTGTTTTTT. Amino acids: CAINRVNTGELFF.

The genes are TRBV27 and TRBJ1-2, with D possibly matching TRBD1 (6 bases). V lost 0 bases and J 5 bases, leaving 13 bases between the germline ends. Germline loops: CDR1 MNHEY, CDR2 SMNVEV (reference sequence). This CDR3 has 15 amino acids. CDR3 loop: CASSLSFIQGYGYTF. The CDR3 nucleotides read TGTGCCAGCAGTTTATCGTTTATACAGGGTTATGGCTACACCTTC.

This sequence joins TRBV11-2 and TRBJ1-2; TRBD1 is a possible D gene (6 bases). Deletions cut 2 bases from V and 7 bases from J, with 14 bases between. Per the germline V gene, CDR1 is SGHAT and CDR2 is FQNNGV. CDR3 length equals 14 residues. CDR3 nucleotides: TGTGCCAGCAGCTTATCGACAGGCGTTAGTGGCTACACCTTC. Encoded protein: CASSLSTGVSGYTF.

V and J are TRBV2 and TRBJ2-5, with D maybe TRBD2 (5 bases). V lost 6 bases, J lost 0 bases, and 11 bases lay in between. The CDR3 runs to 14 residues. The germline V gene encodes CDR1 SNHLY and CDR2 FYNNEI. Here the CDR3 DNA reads TGTGCCAGCAGATTAGCGTATAACCAAGAGACCCAGTACTTC. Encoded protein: CASRLAYNQETQYF. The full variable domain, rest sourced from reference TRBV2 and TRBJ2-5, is EPEVTQTPSHQVTQMGQEVILRCVPISNHLYFYWYRQILGQKVEFLVSFYNNEISEKSEIFDDQFSVERPDGSNFTLKIRSTKLEDSAMYFCASRLAYNQETQYFGPGTRLLVL.

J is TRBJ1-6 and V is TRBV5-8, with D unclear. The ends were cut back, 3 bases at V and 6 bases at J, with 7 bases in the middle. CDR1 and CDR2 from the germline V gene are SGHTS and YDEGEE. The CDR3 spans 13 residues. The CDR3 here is CASSSIVNSPLHF. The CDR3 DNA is TGTGCCAGCAGCTCCATTGTTAATTCACCCCTCCACTTT.

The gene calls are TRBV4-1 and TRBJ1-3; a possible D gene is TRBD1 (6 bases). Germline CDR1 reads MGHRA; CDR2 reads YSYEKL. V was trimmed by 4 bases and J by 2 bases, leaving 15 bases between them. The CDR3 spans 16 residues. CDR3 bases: TGCGCCAGCAGCCTTTCCTCACAGGGAACTGGAAACACCATATATTTT. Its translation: CASSLSSQGTGNTIYF.

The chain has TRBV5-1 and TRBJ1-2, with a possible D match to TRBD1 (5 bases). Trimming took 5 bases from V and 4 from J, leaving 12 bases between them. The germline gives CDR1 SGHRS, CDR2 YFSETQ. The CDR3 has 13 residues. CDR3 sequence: CASSSDNSYGYTF. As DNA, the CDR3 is TGCGCCAGCAGTTCGGACAACTCCTATGGCTACACCTTC.

This chain's CDR3 is CASSLHTRGSTEAFF. CDR3 DNA sequence: TGTGCCAGCAGCCTACACACCAGAGGAAGCACTGAAGCTTTCTTT. This chain joins TRBV11-2 and TRBJ1-1; D unresolved. The length of the CDR3 is 15 residues. The germline CDR1 and CDR2 sequences are SGHAT and FQNNGV. The V and J ends lost 5 bases and 4 bases respectively, with 17 bases between them.

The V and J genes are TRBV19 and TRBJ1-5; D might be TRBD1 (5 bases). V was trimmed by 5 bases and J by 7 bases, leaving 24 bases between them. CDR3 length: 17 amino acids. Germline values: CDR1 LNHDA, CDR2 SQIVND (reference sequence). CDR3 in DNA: TGTGCCAGTAGTCTCCAAGCCCGGACGACCGGGGGGCAGCCCCAGCATTTT. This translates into CASSLQARTTGGQPQHF.

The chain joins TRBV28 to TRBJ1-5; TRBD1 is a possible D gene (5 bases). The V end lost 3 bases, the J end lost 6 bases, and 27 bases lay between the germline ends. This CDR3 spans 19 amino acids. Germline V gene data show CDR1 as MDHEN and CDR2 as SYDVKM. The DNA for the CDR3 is TGTGCCAGCAGTTTTCCGCAGGGACTCCTTAACTGGCTCGGTCAGCCCCAGCATTTT. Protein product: CASSFPQGLLNWLGQPQHF.

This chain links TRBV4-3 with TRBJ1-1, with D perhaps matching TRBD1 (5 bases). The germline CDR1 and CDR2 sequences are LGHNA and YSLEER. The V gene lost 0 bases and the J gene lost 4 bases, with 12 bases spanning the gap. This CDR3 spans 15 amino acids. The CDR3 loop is CASSQDRVTRTEAFF. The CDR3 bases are TGCGCCAGCAGCCAAGACAGGGTAACTCGCACTGAAGCTTTCTTT.

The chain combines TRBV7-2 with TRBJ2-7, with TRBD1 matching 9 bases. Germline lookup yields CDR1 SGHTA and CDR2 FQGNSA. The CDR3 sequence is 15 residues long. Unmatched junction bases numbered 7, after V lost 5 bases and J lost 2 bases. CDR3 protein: CASSDTGTGTYEQYF. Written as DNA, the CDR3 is TGTGCCAGCAGCGACACGGGGACAGGGACCTACGAGCAGTACTTC.

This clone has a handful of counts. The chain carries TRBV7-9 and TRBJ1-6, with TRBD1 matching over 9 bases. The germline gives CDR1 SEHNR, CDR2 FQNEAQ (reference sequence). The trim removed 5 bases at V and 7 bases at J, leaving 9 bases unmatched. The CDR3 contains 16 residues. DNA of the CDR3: TGTGCCAGCAGCCGAACAACAGGGGGCGAAAATTCACCCCTCCACTTT. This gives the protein CASSRTTGGENSPLHF. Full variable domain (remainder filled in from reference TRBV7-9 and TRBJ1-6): DTGVSQNPRHKITKRGQNVTFRCDPISEHNRLYWYRQTLGQGPEFLTYFQNEAQLEKSRLLSDRFSAERPKGSFSTLEIQRTEQGDSAMYLCASSRTTGGENSPLHFGNGTRLTVT.

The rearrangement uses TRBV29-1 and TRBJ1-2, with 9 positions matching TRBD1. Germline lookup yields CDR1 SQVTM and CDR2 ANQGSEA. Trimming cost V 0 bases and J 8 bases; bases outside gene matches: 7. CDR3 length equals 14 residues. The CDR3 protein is CSVEDIGTGYGYTF. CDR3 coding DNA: TGCAGCGTTGAAGATATAGGGACAGGGTACGGCTACACCTTC.

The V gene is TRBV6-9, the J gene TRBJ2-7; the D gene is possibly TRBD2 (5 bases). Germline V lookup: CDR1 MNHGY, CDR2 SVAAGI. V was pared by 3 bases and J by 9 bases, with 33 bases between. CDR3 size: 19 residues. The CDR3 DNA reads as TGTGCCAGCAGTTACCTCCCGACGACTAACCCCCCTGGATGGTTCGCGCAGTACTTC. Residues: CASSYLPTTNPPGWFAQYF.

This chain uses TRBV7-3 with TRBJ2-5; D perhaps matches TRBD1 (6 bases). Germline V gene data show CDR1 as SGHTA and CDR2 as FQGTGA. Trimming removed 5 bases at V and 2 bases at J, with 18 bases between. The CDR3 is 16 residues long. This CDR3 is CASSPGDLGFQETQYF. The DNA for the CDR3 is TGTGCCAGCAGCCCAGGGGATTTAGGATTTCAAGAGACCCAGTACTTC.

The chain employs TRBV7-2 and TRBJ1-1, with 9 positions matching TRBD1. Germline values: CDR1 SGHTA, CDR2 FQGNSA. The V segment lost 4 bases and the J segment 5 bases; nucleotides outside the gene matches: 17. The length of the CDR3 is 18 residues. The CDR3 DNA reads TGTGCCAGCAGCTCCAATGCGGGGGACAGGGTCGAAGGGACTGAAGCTTTCTTT. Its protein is CASSSNAGDRVEGTEAFF.

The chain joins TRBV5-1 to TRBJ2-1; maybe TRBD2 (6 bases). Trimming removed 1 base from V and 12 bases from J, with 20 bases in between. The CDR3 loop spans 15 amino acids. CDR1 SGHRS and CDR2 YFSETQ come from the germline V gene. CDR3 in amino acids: CASSLRASIEGGQFF. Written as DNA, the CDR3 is TGCGCCAGCAGCTTGCGGGCTAGCATCGAGGGAGGGCAGTTCTTC.

Here the CDR3 reads CASRQQGSLGYGYTF. CDR3 DNA: TGTGCCAGCAGGCAACAGGGATCGCTGGGCTATGGCTACACCTTC. The rearrangement uses TRBV28 and TRBJ1-2; a possible D gene is TRBD1 (6 bases). V lost 6 bases and J 4 bases, leaving 18 bases between the germline ends. In germline, CDR1 is MDHEN, CDR2 SYDVKM. The CDR3 spans 15 residues.

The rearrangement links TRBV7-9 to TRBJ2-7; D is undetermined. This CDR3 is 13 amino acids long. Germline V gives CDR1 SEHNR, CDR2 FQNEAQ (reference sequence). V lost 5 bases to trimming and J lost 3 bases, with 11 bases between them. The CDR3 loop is CASSELSVYEQYF. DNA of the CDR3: TGTGCCAGCAGCGAGCTCTCCGTCTACGAGCAGTACTTC.

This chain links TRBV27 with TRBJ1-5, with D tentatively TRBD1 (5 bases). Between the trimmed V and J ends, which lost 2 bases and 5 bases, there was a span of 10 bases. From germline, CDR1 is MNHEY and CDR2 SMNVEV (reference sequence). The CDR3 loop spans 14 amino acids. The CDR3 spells CASSLGSGYQPQHF. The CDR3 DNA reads TGTGCCAGCAGTTTAGGGTCAGGGTATCAGCCCCAGCATTTT.

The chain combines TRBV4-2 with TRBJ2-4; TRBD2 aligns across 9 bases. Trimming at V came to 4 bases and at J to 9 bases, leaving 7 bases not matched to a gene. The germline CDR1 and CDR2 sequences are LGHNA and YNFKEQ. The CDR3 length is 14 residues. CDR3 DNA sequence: TGTGCCAGCAGCCCGGGACTAGCTTTGAGCATTCAGTACTTC. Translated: CASSPGLALSIQYF.